This T cell receptor beta chain was obtained from a study of lymphopenia after photon versus proton radiotherapy. A remark on this clone: Antigen: not known.

The CDR3 has 13 amino acids. Germline CDR1 is SGDLS and CDR2 is YYNGEE. Trimming removed 4 bases from V and 1 base from J, with 6 bases in between. Study-wide findings and caveats: In patients who died, overall survival fell as post-nadir TCR diversity dropped more.

This table comes from immunoSEQ multiplex PCR, and its TCRdb copy is limited to in-frame clones, with some not included. The sample yields some 70,000 clones, 75% to 90% seen once. The TCR originated in a man older than 75 with esophageal cancer. Specimen: peripheral blood, collected from a patient treated with proton-based radiotherapy. The chain is built from TRBV9 and TRBJ1-3; D is undetermined. CDR3 nucleotides: TGTGCCAGCAGCTCCCCTTCTGGAAACACCATATATTTT. Amino acids: CASSSPSGNTIYF.